One sample yielded the 22 T cell receptor beta chains listed below, sequenced in a study of shared clonotypes between healthy human individuals. The data were produced by immunoSEQ multiplex PCR, yet TCRdb's version contains in-frame clones alone and is incomplete. The table includes 950,000 to 1,100,000 clones, roughly 80% detected once. The sample was memory CD4+ T cells sorted from blood. As to subset: CD45RA-negative fraction. These receptors came from a young man in good health.

This chain joins TRBV7-2 and TRBJ2-3; D may correspond to TRBD1 or TRBD2 (5 bases each). V was clipped by 0 bases and J by 2 bases, with 12 bases between them. This CDR3 region has 16 residues. The V gene's germline CDR1 is SGHTA and CDR2 FQGNSA. The CDR3 sequence: CASSLAGTHPTDTQYF. CDR3 bases: TGTGCCAGCAGCTTAGCGGGGACGCACCCCACAGATACGCAGTATTTT.

The J gene is TRBJ1-5, the V gene TRBV6-1, with TRBD1 as a possible D gene (5 bases). The CDR3 runs to 18 residues. Germline assignment: CDR1 MNHNS and CDR2 SASEGT. Trimming took off 2 bases at V and 3 bases at J, with 20 bases between the two ends. The CDR3 sequence is CASSETRGSRPSNQPQHF. Here the CDR3 DNA reads TGTGCCAGCAGTGAAACCCGGGGGAGCCGCCCTTCCAATCAGCCCCAGCATTTT.

J is TRBJ2-2 and V is TRBV10-2; TRBD2 agrees at 7 bases. CDR1 is WSHSY, CDR2 SAAADI, per germline. The V segment lost 7 bases and the J segment 4 bases; nucleotides outside the gene matches: 9. CDR3 length: 15 amino acids. The CDR3 here is CASTETSTGTGELFF. CDR3 bases: TGCGCCAGCACCGAGACTAGCACAGGCACCGGGGAGCTGTTTTTT.

This chain links TRBV7-2 with TRBJ2-3, with D perhaps matching TRBD1 (5 bases). The length of the CDR3 is 15 residues. Per germline, CDR1 SGHTA and CDR2 FQGNSA. V lost 3 bases and J lost 8, with 18 bases in between. The chain's CDR3 is CASSLSQGDSPTQYF. DNA of the CDR3: TGTGCCAGCAGCTTGTCCCAGGGTGATAGCCCTACGCAGTATTTT.

The sample holds one count of this clone. The chain joins TRBV27 to TRBJ2-5; D remains unclear. The germline V and J ends were trimmed by 1 base and 5 bases, with 8 bases remaining between them. The CDR3 consists of 13 residues. Per germline, CDR1 MNHEY and CDR2 SMNVEV (reference sequence). Written as DNA, the CDR3 is TGTGCCAGCAGTTTATATTCTTGGGAGACCCAGTACTTC. It translates to CASSLYSWETQYF.

The genes are TRBV11-2 and TRBJ1-3, with D unresolved. The CDR3 has 15 residues. Between the trimmed V and J ends, which lost 1 base and 0 bases, there was a span of 7 bases. CDR1 SGHAT and CDR2 FQNNGV come from the germline V gene. The CDR3 loop is CASSLVRLSGNTIYF. The CDR3 nucleotides read TGTGCCAGCAGCTTAGTCAGACTCTCTGGAAACACCATATATTTT.

Notes on this clone: At the DNA level, this CDR3 is encoded by other sequences in the same sample as well. This chain links TRBV2 with TRBJ2-5; no reliable D call. Germline CDR1 and CDR2: SNHLY and FYNNEI. The CDR3 is 13 residues long. Trimming cost V 4 bases and J 4 bases, with 10 bases left between them. The CDR3 sequence is CASSVRGGETQYF. The CDR3 nucleotides read TGTGCCAGCAGTGTGAGAGGTGGAGAGACCCAGTACTTC.

The V gene is TRBV5-4, the J gene TRBJ2-5; 9 bases match TRBD1. CDR3 size: 16 residues. Germline CDR1 and CDR2: SGHNT and YYREEE (reference sequence). After removal of 0 bases from V and 4 bases from J, the junction contained 7 bases not matched to a gene. CDR3 DNA sequence: TGTGCCAGCAGCTTGGGAGACAGGGGGTTCGGAGAGACCCAGTACTTC. Translation gives CASSLGDRGFGETQYF.

The rearrangement uses TRBV4-3 and TRBJ1-2; D is possibly TRBD1 (5 bases). The germline CDR1 and CDR2 sequences are LGHNA and YSLEER. V lost 1 base, J lost 4 bases, and 7 bases lay in between. The CDR3 runs 13 residues. The CDR3 protein is CASSQAGGYGYTF. The CDR3, as DNA: TGCGCCAGCAGCCAAGCGGGGGGCTATGGCTACACCTTC.

The chain employs TRBV7-2 and TRBJ2-2, with D tentatively TRBD1 (5 bases). CDR1 is SGHTA and CDR2 is FQGNSA in the germline V gene. V was cut by 1 base and J by 2 bases, with 8 bases left in between. This CDR3 has 15 residues. The CDR3 loop is CASSLEGLNTGELFF. The CDR3 region has the DNA TGTGCCAGCAGCTTAGAGGGGCTCAACACCGGGGAGCTGTTTTTT.

The V gene is TRBV5-1, the J gene TRBJ2-1; D may be TRBD2 (5 bases). CDR1 is SGHRS and CDR2 is YFSETQ in the germline V gene. V dropped 0 bases and J dropped 7 bases, with 8 bases sitting between them. The CDR3 runs to 13 residues. DNA for the CDR3: TGCGCCAGCAGCTTGGCCCCGGGGAATGAGCAGTTCTTC. This sequence encodes CASSLAPGNEQFF.

The chain uses TRBV11-2 and TRBJ2-5; 11 nucleotides line up with TRBD2. J gave up 2 bases and V 1 base, and 6 bases lay outside the gene matches. CDR3 length: 17 residues. The germline V gene has CDR1 SGHAT and CDR2 FQNNGV. The CDR3 sequence: CASSLGHGTSGQETQYF. CDR3 nucleotide sequence: TGTGCCAGCAGCTTAGGCCACGGGACTAGCGGACAAGAGACCCAGTACTTC.

The rearrangement joins TRBV19 to TRBJ2-1; 11 positions agree with TRBD1. CDR1 is LNHDA, CDR2 SQIVND, per germline (reference sequence). The CDR3 totals 13 residues. CDR3 DNA sequence: TGTTCCACGGGACAGGGGGGGCTGGATGAGCAGTTCTTC. Its protein product is CSTGQGGLDEQFF.

This clone was seen more than once but under ten times. The gene calls are TRBV27 and TRBJ2-3; D gene uncertain. Trimming shortened V by 4 bases and J by 0 bases, and 11 bases separated the two germline ends. From germline, CDR1 is MNHEY and CDR2 SMNVEV (reference sequence). The CDR3 contains 15 residues. CDR3 coding DNA: TGTGCCAGCAGTTCGATCGTGGCTAGCACAGATACGCAGTATTTT. Its translation is CASSSIVASTDTQYF.

This clone appeared a single time. The genes are TRBV18 and TRBJ2-2; 9 nucleotides align to TRBD1. Trimming removed 6 bases from V and 5 bases from J; junction bases left unmatched: 7. The CDR3 spans 15 residues. Germline V gene data show CDR1 as KGHSH and CDR2 as LQKENI. The CDR3 sequence is CASSVGQGTTGELFF. The DNA for the CDR3 is TGTGCCAGCTCCGTCGGACAGGGGACGACCGGGGAGCTGTTTTTT.

The rearrangement links TRBV2 to TRBJ2-7, with 11 bases aligning to TRBD2. V lost 6 bases and J lost 7; bases outside the gene matches: 14. The germline V gene encodes CDR1 SNHLY and CDR2 FYNNEI. The CDR3 length is 16 residues. The CDR3 loop is CASRQGVSGRATEQYF. The CDR3 DNA reads TGTGCCAGCAGACAGGGGGTTAGCGGGAGGGCCACGGAGCAGTACTTC.

The chain employs TRBV7-2 and TRBJ2-1; 7 nucleotides line up with TRBD1. The CDR3 has 19 amino acids. CDR1 is SGHTA, CDR2 FQGNSA, per germline. Germline trimming cut 4 bases from V and 5 bases from J; bases unmatched to any gene: 20. The CDR3 nucleotides read TGTGCCAGCAGCTCAAACCAGGGCAGGGGGAGTAGTCTGAACAATGAGCAGTTCTTC. Translating it yields CASSSNQGRGSSLNNEQFF.

The chain uses TRBV11-2 and TRBJ1-5; D gene uncertain. V shed 0 bases and J shed 10 bases, with 10 bases lying between them. Germline V gene data show CDR1 as SGHAT and CDR2 as FQNNGV. This CDR3 region has 13 residues. Here the CDR3 DNA reads TGTGCCAGCAGCTTAGATACCGAAAATCCCCAGCATTTT. Translation: CASSLDTENPQHF.

V and J are TRBV14 and TRBJ2-7; a possible D gene is TRBD1 (6 bases). Germline V CDR1 and CDR2: SGHDN, FVKESK. V was pared by 1 base and J by 4 bases, with 14 bases between. The CDR3 consists of 15 residues. The CDR3 protein is CASSQVWGTQYEQYF. CDR3 nucleotides: TGTGCCAGCAGCCAAGTGTGGGGGACACAATACGAGCAGTACTTC.

The chain uses TRBV6-1 and TRBJ1-6; 11 bases align to TRBD1. This CDR3 spans 17 amino acids. The V and J ends lost 4 bases and 9 bases, in that order; junction bases with no gene match: 11. Per the germline V gene, CDR1 is MNHNS and CDR2 is SASEGT. In DNA, the CDR3 is TGTGCCAGCAGTGGGCCCCCTGGACAGGGGGCGAGTTCACCCCTCCACTTT. It encodes CASSGPPGQGASSPLHF.

This chain connects TRBV6-5 to TRBJ1-2; tentative D call: TRBD1 (6 bases). The germline V gene has CDR1 MNHEY and CDR2 SVGAGI. The CDR3 totals 14 residues. Trimming took off 6 bases at V and 3 bases at J, with 14 bases between the two ends. CDR3 in amino acids: CASRTYRVDYGYTF. In nucleotides, the CDR3 is TGTGCCAGCAGAACGTACAGGGTCGACTATGGCTACACCTTC.

This clone has just a few counts. The sample holds other DNA sequences that translate to the same CDR3. This CDR3 is CASSELGTGELFF. Here the CDR3 DNA reads TGTGCCAGCAGTGAGCTGGGCACCGGGGAGCTGTTTTTT. The chain joins TRBV2 to TRBJ2-2; D is unresolved. Trimming stripped 3 bases from V and 4 bases from J, with 6 bases between. The germline V gene encodes CDR1 SNHLY and CDR2 FYNNEI. The CDR3 covers 13 residues.